This T cell receptor beta chain was captured by sequencing in a study of radiotherapy plus CTLA-4 blockade in lung cancer. The overall study: Objective responses were recorded in roughly 20% of patients, with disease control recorded in 30% to 35%. Study results and limitations: Once radiotherapy plus ipilimumab had been given, TCR clones derived from tumor expanded in blood. Early blood T cell clone changes and increased post-radiation serum interferon-beta were reportedly the strongest response predictors.

This clone has only one observation. Its specificity is not known. This CDR3 is 17 amino acids long. Germline CDR1 SGHDT, CDR2 YYEEEE. V was pared by 4 bases and J by 2 bases, with 12 bases of the junction left unmatched. Sequencing was performed with immunoSEQ multiplex PCR; in TCRdb, only in-frame clones are kept and a portion is missing. Among roughly 86,000 clones, roughly four fifths were seen once, and the ten largest hold around 0.76%. The gene calls are TRBV5-6 and TRBJ2-7, with 10 bases matching TRBD2. Sequenced material: peripheral blood, taken from a patient treated with radiotherapy plus ipilimumab. The TCR originated in a human donor with non-small cell lung cancer who had stable disease on radiotherapy plus ipilimumab. The CDR3: CASSHISAGGPAYEQYF. In nucleotides, the CDR3 is TGTGCCAGCAGCCACATCTCAGCGGGAGGGCCTGCCTACGAGCAGTACTTC. The whole variable domain, filled in from reference TRBV5-6 and TRBJ2-7, reads DAGVTQSPTHLIKTRGQQVTLRCSPKSGHDTVSWYQQALGQGPQFIFQYYEEEERQRGNFPDRFSGHQFPNYSSELNVNALLLGDSALYLCASSHISAGGPAYEQYFGPGTRLTVT.